This T cell receptor (beta chain) was recovered during a study of vaccination and CD4 T cells after COVID-19. Notes on the study in general: It was observed that, in convalescent patients, a median about 83% of reactive clones arose only post-vaccination.

TCRdb reprocessed the PCR reads via MiXCR and lists one record per CDR3 protein. Here the sample spans 35,000 to 45,000 distinct CDR3 sequences, more than 30% being singletons. The time point was: late sampling 161 to 241 days after vaccination in a few convalescent patients. CDR1 is SNHLY, CDR2 FYNNEI, per germline. The CDR3 totals 16 residues. Trimming took 4 bases from V and 0 from J, leaving 14 bases between them. About this clonotype: Its specificity is unknown.

The sample here was CD4+ T cells from blood, taken about 7 months after SARS-CoV-2 vaccination. The chain joins TRBV2 to TRBJ2-3; TRBD2 might be the D (6 bases). This receptor was obtained from a human donor who had recovered from COVID-19. CDR3 bases: TGTGCCAGCAGTGGGGCGGGAACAACTAGCACAGATACGCAGTATTTT. It yields the protein CASSGAGTTSTDTQYF. Full variable domain (remainder filled in from reference TRBV2 and TRBJ2-3): EPEVTQTPSHQVTQMGQEVILRCVPISNHLYFYWYRQILGQKVEFLVSFYNNEISEKSEIFDDQFSVERPDGSNFTLKIRSTKLEDSAMYFCASSGAGTTSTDTQYFGPGTRLTVL.